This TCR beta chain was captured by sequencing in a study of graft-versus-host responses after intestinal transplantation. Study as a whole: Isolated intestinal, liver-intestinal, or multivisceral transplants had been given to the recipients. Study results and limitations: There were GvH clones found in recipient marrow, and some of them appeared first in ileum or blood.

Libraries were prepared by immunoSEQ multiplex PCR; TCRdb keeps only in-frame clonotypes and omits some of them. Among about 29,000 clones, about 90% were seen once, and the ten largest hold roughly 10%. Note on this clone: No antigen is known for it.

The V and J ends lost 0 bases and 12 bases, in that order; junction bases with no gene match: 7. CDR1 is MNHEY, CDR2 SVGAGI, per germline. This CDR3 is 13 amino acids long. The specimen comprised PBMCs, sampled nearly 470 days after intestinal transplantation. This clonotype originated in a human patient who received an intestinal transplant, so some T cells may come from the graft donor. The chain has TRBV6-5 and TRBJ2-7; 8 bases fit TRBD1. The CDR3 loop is CASSYSSEDRVYF. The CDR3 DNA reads TGTGCCAGCAGTTACTCGTCGGAGGACAGGGTGTACTTC.